This T cell receptor beta chain came from a study of regulatory T cells in long-lasting Graves disease. The TCR beta library used iRepertoire HTBI primers with Arm-PCR amplification of CDR3. One entry per CDR3 protein results from TCRdb running MiXCR on the multiplex PCR reads. The table includes a few hundred thousand distinct CDR3 sequences, over 15% detected once. The sample's time point: newly diagnosed GD, antithyroid drugs for less than 3 months. Following extraction of RNA from PBMCs, that RNA was used to make the TCR library. The CDR3 covers 15 residues. CDR1 SGHAT and CDR2 FQNNGV come from the germline V gene. Between the trimmed V and J ends, which lost 2 bases and 6 bases, there was a span of 13 bases. These data are also associated with another study on T cells in Graves' hyperthyroidism and ophthalmopathy. This second study notes: Investigators excluded patients with uncontrolled infection, other autoimmune disease, pregnancy or lactation.

The TCR sequence derives from a man aged 35-49 years with Graves disease. This sequence joins TRBV11-2 and TRBJ1-4; a possible D gene is TRBD1 (6 bases). The source material was peripheral blood mononuclear cells (PBMCs), sampled at new diagnosis, from a patient treated with antithyroid drugs. In DNA, the CDR3 is TGTGCCAGCAGCTTAAGCGCAGGGGCGGATGAAAAACTGTTTTTT. Its translation: CASSLSAGADEKLFF.